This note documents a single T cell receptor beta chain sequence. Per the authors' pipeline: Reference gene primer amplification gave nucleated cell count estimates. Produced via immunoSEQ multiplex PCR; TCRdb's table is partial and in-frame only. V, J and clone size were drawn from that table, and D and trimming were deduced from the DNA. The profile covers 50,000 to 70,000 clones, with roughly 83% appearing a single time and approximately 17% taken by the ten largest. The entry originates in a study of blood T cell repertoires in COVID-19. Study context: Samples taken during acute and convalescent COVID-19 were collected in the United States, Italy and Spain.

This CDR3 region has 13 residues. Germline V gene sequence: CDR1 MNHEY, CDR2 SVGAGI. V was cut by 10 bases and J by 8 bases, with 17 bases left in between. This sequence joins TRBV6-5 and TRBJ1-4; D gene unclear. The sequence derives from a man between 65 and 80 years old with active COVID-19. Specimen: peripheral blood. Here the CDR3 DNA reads TGTGCCACCTTACCAGGTCCCTGGGAAAAACTGTTTTTT. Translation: CATLPGPWEKLFF.